Sequencing of this TCR beta chain was carried out in a study of blood T cell repertoires in COVID-19. About the research overall: Researchers got acute and convalescent COVID-19 samples from the United States, Italy and Spain.

Donors in Cohort 3 who had recovered were those with two negative PCRs, healthcare professional clearance, or resolution of their symptoms. The CDR3 consists of 15 residues. Trimming removed 1 base at V and 4 bases at J, with 10 bases between. Germline V gene data show CDR1 as MDHEN and CDR2 as SYDVKM. Original data processing: From reference gene primer amplification, estimates of nucleated cell counts were derived. The protocol was immunoSEQ multiplex PCR, while the TCRdb copy is restricted to in-frame clones and leaves out a portion. The V and J calls and clone size are taken from that table; D and trimming were inferred from the DNA. The table lists 270,000 or so clones, 65% to 85% of them singletons.

The chain is built from TRBV28 and TRBJ1-4, with D tentatively TRBD1 (6 bases). The sample taken for sequencing was PBMCs or T cells enriched from blood (not recorded which). This sequence was found in a man aged 50-60 years who had recovered from COVID-19. The CDR3: CASSLFGRGNEKLFF. The DNA of the CDR3 is TGTGCCAGCAGTTTATTTGGCAGGGGTAATGAAAAACTGTTTTTT.